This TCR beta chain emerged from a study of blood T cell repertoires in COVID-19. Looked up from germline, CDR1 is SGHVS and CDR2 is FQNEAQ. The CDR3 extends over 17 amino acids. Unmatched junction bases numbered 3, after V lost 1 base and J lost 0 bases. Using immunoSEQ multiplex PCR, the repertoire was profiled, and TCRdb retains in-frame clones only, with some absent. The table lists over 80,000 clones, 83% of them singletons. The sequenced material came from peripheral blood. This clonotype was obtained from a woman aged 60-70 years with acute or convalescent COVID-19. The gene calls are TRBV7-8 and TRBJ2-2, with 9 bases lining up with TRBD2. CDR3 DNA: TGTGCCAGCAGCTTAGGGGCTAGCGGGGCGAACACCGGGGAGCTGTTTTTT. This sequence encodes CASSLGASGANTGELFF. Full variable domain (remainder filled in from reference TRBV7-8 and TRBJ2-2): GAGVSQSPRYKVAKRGQDVALRCDPISGHVSLFWYQQALGQGPEFLTYFQNEAQLDKSGLPSDRFFAERPEGSVSTLKIQRTQQEDSAVYLCASSLGASGANTGELFFGEGSRLTVL.